This record concerns one T cell receptor (beta chain) sequence. The antigen remains unidentified. The data were taken from a study of vaccination and CD4 T cells after COVID-19. Whole-study context: Six males and four females, two Hispanic, made up the convalescents. Investigators stimulated cells with overlapping spike peptides drawn from SARS-CoV-2, HCoV-NL63, HCoV-OC43 and HCoV-229E.

Once obtained from cultured CD4+ T cells, the DNA was sequenced using the Oncomine TCR Beta short-read assay. Genomic DNA was extracted from cultured CD4+ T cells. TCRdb fed the PCR reads into MiXCR, producing one record per CDR3 protein. Of some 11,000 distinct CDR3 sequences in the sample, over 25% were seen once. Noted treatment: roughly 10-day PBMC culture with coronavirus spike peptide pools or control peptides (ViraFEST assay). A few million PBMCs per well were cultured with 7.5 to 10 IU/ml IL-2 and 9 to 10 ug/ml peptide pools. CDR1 SGHAT and CDR2 FQNNGV come from the germline V gene. V was pared by 5 bases and J by 9 bases, with 21 bases of the junction left unmatched. This CDR3 contains 20 residues.

The chain employs TRBV11-2 and TRBJ2-1; the match to TRBD2 covers 14 bases. This TCR came from a human donor who had recovered from COVID-19. The sequencing here drew on CD4+ T cells from blood, cultured in vitro, taken after SARS-CoV-2 vaccination. CDR3 sequence: CASSLAGTGLAGAVQAEQFF. The CDR3 DNA is TGTGCCAGCAGCCTAGCCGGGACGGGACTAGCGGGAGCCGTCCAGGCTGAGCAGTTCTTC.